This TCR beta chain was documented in a study of OX40 agonist ivuxolimab in advanced cancers. Across the study: Patients were treated with intravenous ivuxolimab, dosed at 0.01 to 10 mg/kg and infused every 2 weeks. Patients achieving partial responses numbered three: one hepatocellular carcinoma case and two cutaneous melanoma cases.

As to this clone: Its antigen is still unknown.

TCRdb's table, derived via immunoSEQ multiplex PCR, lists solely in-frame clones and lacks some. The table records under 100,000 clones, around nine tenths of them present only once. The V and J ends lost 6 bases and 3 bases respectively, with 14 bases between them. CDR3 length: 14 amino acids. Per the germline V gene, CDR1 is MNHNS and CDR2 is SASEGT. Study results and limitations: Both blood CD4+ and CD8+ T cells showed clonal growth by week 6 at 0.1 to 3.0 mg/kg.

The receptor was isolated from an adult with an advanced solid tumor such as melanoma, head and neck, liver or kidney cancer. The specimen comprised CD4+ or CD8+ T cells sorted from blood, sampled in a trial of the OX40 agonist ivuxolimab. The genes are TRBV6-1 and TRBJ1-1; weak D call: TRBD1 (6 bases). The CDR3 sequence: CASSVRGSDTEAFF. CDR3 coding DNA: TGTGCCAGCAGCGTGAGGGGGAGTGACACTGAAGCTTTCTTT.